Listed below are T cell receptor beta chains from one sample, sequenced in a study of cytomegalovirus exposure and HLA in healthy donors. Assay used: immunoSEQ multiplex PCR; TCRdb lists only in-frame clones, some missing. This table holds tens of thousands of clones, 65% to 80% found once. Source material: PBMCs. The receptors shown here come from a man between 60 and 70 years old in good health and CMV-seronegative. CDR3s include the opening cysteine and the closing phenylalanine or tryptophan. The order of the fields is CDR3 length, clone size, J gene, V gene, D gene, CDR3 protein, CDR3 DNA. The D gene is left open where the match is weak. Size values are once, few and many counts, or a class for expanded clones, and some rows have none.

cdr3_length: 16
clone_size: .
j_call: TRBJ1-3
v_call: TRBV9
d_call: .
cdr3_aa: CASSVDLGPSGNTIYF
cdr3_nt: TGTGCCAGCAGCGTAGATCTGGGCCCATCGGGAAACACCATATATTTT

cdr3_length: 14
clone_size: .
j_call: TRBJ1-5
v_call: TRBV9
d_call: .
cdr3_aa: CASSADSSNQPQHF
cdr3_nt: TGTGCCAGCAGCGCGGACAGCAGCAATCAGCCCCAGCATTTT

cdr3_length: 16
clone_size: .
j_call: TRBJ1-1
v_call: TRBV11-3
d_call: .
cdr3_aa: CASSPGGRGRGTEAFF
cdr3_nt: TGTGCCAGCAGCCCGGGGGGTAGGGGTCGGGGGACTGAAGCTTTCTTT

cdr3_length: 16
clone_size: .
j_call: TRBJ2-1
v_call: TRBV11-3
d_call: TRBD2
cdr3_aa: CASSQGGLAGYNEQFF
cdr3_nt: TGTGCCAGCAGCCAGGGGGGACTAGCGGGTTACAATGAGCAGTTCTTC

cdr3_length: 14
clone_size: .
j_call: TRBJ2-1
v_call: TRBV10-3
d_call: .
cdr3_aa: CAISERLDLVEQFF
cdr3_nt: TGTGCCATCAGTGAGCGGCTAGATTTAGTTGAGCAGTTCTTC

cdr3_length: 13
clone_size: once
j_call: TRBJ1-2
v_call: TRBV12-5
d_call: TRBD1
cdr3_aa: CASGGTGAHGYTF
cdr3_nt: TGTGCTAGTGGGGGGACAGGGGCTCATGGCTACACCTTC

cdr3_length: 15
clone_size: medium-sized
j_call: TRBJ2-2
v_call: TRBV9
d_call: TRBD1
cdr3_aa: CASSADRGVTGELFF
cdr3_nt: TGTGCCAGCAGCGCGGACAGGGGGGTCACCGGGGAGCTGTTTTTT

cdr3_length: 14
clone_size: few
j_call: TRBJ1-1
v_call: TRBV7-9
d_call: .
cdr3_aa: CASSPRSRNTEAFF
cdr3_nt: TGTGCCAGCAGCCCCAGGTCCCGGAACACTGAAGCTTTCTTT

cdr3_length: 14
clone_size: .
j_call: TRBJ1-5
v_call: TRBV19
d_call: .
cdr3_aa: CASSMGGFIQPQHF
cdr3_nt: TGTGCCAGTAGTATGGGGGGTTTCATTCAGCCCCAGCATTTT

cdr3_length: 18
clone_size: once
j_call: TRBJ1-6
v_call: TRBV30
d_call: TRBD1
cdr3_aa: CAWIPPFGQGLSRSPLHF
cdr3_nt: TGTGCCTGGATTCCCCCCTTCGGACAGGGCTTGTCTCGTTCACCCCTCCACTTT

cdr3_length: 15
clone_size: .
j_call: TRBJ1-6
v_call: TRBV6-4
d_call: .
cdr3_aa: CASRGGPGRNSPLHF
cdr3_nt: TGTGCCAGCAGGGGGGGACCCGGACGAAATTCACCCCTCCACTTT

cdr3_length: 12
clone_size: .
j_call: TRBJ1-2
v_call: TRBV30
d_call: .
cdr3_aa: CAWSVTGGGYTF
cdr3_nt: TGTGCCTGGAGTGTAACGGGAGGTGGCTACACCTTC

cdr3_length: 19
clone_size: .
j_call: TRBJ2-3
v_call: TRBV7-8
d_call: TRBD1
cdr3_aa: CASRGGDRGWGTGTDTQYF
cdr3_nt: TGTGCCAGCAGGGGGGGTGACAGGGGATGGGGCACCGGCACAGATACGCAGTATTTT

cdr3_length: 18
clone_size: .
j_call: TRBJ2-1
v_call: TRBV5-1
d_call: TRBD2
cdr3_aa: CASSLGGVAGGPYNEQFF
cdr3_nt: TGCGCCAGCAGCTTGGGGGGGGTAGCGGGGGGGCCCTACAATGAGCAGTTCTTC

cdr3_length: 18
clone_size: once
j_call: TRBJ1-2
v_call: TRBV5-1
d_call: .
cdr3_aa: CASSAAAGRDVSNYGYTF
cdr3_nt: TGCGCCAGCAGCGCCGCCGCCGGGCGGGACGTATCTAACTATGGCTACACCTTC

cdr3_length: 14
clone_size: .
j_call: TRBJ1-2
v_call: TRBV7-3
d_call: .
cdr3_aa: CASSRGTANYGYTF
cdr3_nt: TGTGCCAGCAGCCGCGGGACGGCTAACTATGGCTACACCTTC

cdr3_length: 15
clone_size: once
j_call: TRBJ1-5
v_call: TRBV2
d_call: .
cdr3_aa: CASSGPGRGNQPQHF
cdr3_nt: TGTGCCAGCAGTGGGCCCGGCAGGGGTAATCAGCCCCAGCATTTT

cdr3_length: 15
clone_size: .
j_call: TRBJ2-7
v_call: TRBV9
d_call: TRBD2
cdr3_aa: CASSALAGLSNEQYF
cdr3_nt: TGTGCCAGCAGCGCCTTAGCGGGGCTGTCCAACGAGCAGTACTTC

cdr3_length: 13
clone_size: .
j_call: TRBJ2-4
v_call: TRBV7-9
d_call: .
cdr3_aa: CASSLGRGDIQYF
cdr3_nt: TGTGCCAGCAGCTTAGGTCGGGGTGACATTCAGTACTTC

cdr3_length: 12
clone_size: few
j_call: TRBJ1-1
v_call: TRBV10-2
d_call: .
cdr3_aa: CASTNSGTEAFF
cdr3_nt: TGCGCCAGCACCAATTCGGGGACTGAAGCTTTCTTT

cdr3_length: 11
clone_size: .
j_call: TRBJ1-1
v_call: TRBV2
d_call: TRBD1
cdr3_aa: CASRQGAEAFF
cdr3_nt: TGTGCCAGCCGACAGGGGGCTGAAGCTTTCTTT

cdr3_length: 13
clone_size: .
j_call: TRBJ1-1
v_call: TRBV6-6
d_call: .
cdr3_aa: CASSSGENTEAFF
cdr3_nt: TGTGCCAGCAGCTCCGGGGAGAACACTGAAGCTTTCTTT

cdr3_length: 15
clone_size: .
j_call: TRBJ2-5
v_call: TRBV7-8
d_call: .
cdr3_aa: CASSLGGLGRETQYF
cdr3_nt: TGTGCCAGCAGCTTAGGGGGACTGGGGAGGGAGACCCAGTACTTC

cdr3_length: 14
clone_size: .
j_call: TRBJ2-7
v_call: TRBV5-1
d_call: TRBD1
cdr3_aa: CASSLEGQAYEQYF
cdr3_nt: TGCGCCAGCAGCTTGGAGGGACAGGCCTACGAGCAGTACTTC

cdr3_length: 13
clone_size: .
j_call: TRBJ2-3
v_call: TRBV15
d_call: .
cdr3_aa: CATSSRGMNTQYF
cdr3_nt: TGTGCCACCAGCAGCAGGGGTATGAATACGCAGTATTTT

cdr3_length: 13
clone_size: .
j_call: TRBJ1-2
v_call: TRBV6-5
d_call: .
cdr3_aa: CASSPTDNYGYTF
cdr3_nt: TGTGCCAGCAGTCCCACAGATAACTATGGCTACACCTTC

cdr3_length: 19
clone_size: few
j_call: TRBJ1-5
v_call: TRBV5-6
d_call: .
cdr3_aa: CASSRALGHPEINNQPQHF
cdr3_nt: TGTGCCAGCAGCCGTGCTCTGGGACACCCGGAGATCAACAATCAGCCCCAGCATTTT

cdr3_length: 13
clone_size: .
j_call: TRBJ1-2
v_call: TRBV11-2
d_call: .
cdr3_aa: CASSLLAGDGYTF
cdr3_nt: TGTGCCAGCAGCTTACTGGCAGGGGATGGCTACACCTTC

cdr3_length: 16
clone_size: .
j_call: TRBJ2-5
v_call: TRBV7-9
d_call: TRBD2
cdr3_aa: CSSSFSSGGPHKTQYF
cdr3_nt: TGTTCCAGCAGCTTTTCTAGCGGGGGACCCCATAAGACCCAGTACTTC

cdr3_length: 16
clone_size: .
j_call: TRBJ1-3
v_call: TRBV12-2
d_call: .
cdr3_aa: CASRLADKNRGNTIYF
cdr3_nt: TGTGCAAGTCGCTTAGCCGATAAAAACCGGGGAAACACCATATATTTT

cdr3_length: 13
clone_size: .
j_call: TRBJ2-5
v_call: TRBV6-1
d_call: .
cdr3_aa: CASMTGFQETQYF
cdr3_nt: TGTGCCAGCATGACAGGATTCCAAGAGACCCAGTACTTC

cdr3_length: 13
clone_size: .
j_call: TRBJ2-7
v_call: TRBV14
d_call: .
cdr3_aa: CASSHGDSYEQYF
cdr3_nt: TGTGCCAGCAGCCACGGGGACTCCTACGAGCAGTACTTC

cdr3_length: 16
clone_size: .
j_call: TRBJ1-1
v_call: TRBV5-1
d_call: .
cdr3_aa: CASSLGWGVKNTEAFF
cdr3_nt: TGCGCCAGCAGCTTGGGGTGGGGGGTGAAGAACACTGAAGCTTTCTTT

cdr3_length: 15
clone_size: few
j_call: TRBJ2-1
v_call: TRBV2
d_call: TRBD2
cdr3_aa: CASSDTSGDYNEQFF
cdr3_nt: TGTGCCAGCAGCGACACTAGCGGGGACTACAATGAGCAGTTCTTC

cdr3_length: 15
clone_size: .
j_call: TRBJ2-7
v_call: TRBV9
d_call: .
cdr3_aa: CASSVGQGNSYEQYF
cdr3_nt: TGTGCCAGCAGCGTAGGGCAGGGCAACTCCTACGAGCAGTACTTC

cdr3_length: 16
clone_size: .
j_call: TRBJ2-5
v_call: TRBV5-1
d_call: TRBD1
cdr3_aa: CASSGGTGGYQETQYF
cdr3_nt: TGCGCCAGCAGCGGGGGGACAGGGGGCTACCAAGAGACCCAGTACTTC

cdr3_length: 12
clone_size: .
j_call: TRBJ2-7
v_call: TRBV5-4
d_call: TRBD1
cdr3_aa: CASSATGAEQYF
cdr3_nt: TGTGCCAGCAGCGCGACAGGGGCCGAGCAGTACTTC

cdr3_length: 14
clone_size: .
j_call: TRBJ1-1
v_call: TRBV21-1
d_call: .
cdr3_aa: CASSKVSGNTEAFF
cdr3_nt: TGTGCCAGCAGCAAAGTATCGGGGAACACTGAAGCTTTCTTT

cdr3_length: 20
clone_size: .
j_call: TRBJ2-3
v_call: TRBV18
d_call: TRBD2
cdr3_aa: CASSPLAGAPFLESTDTQYF
cdr3_nt: TGTGCCAGCTCACCTTTAGCGGGGGCCCCTTTTCTCGAAAGCACAGATACGCAGTATTTT

cdr3_length: 15
clone_size: .
j_call: TRBJ2-1
v_call: TRBV7-2
d_call: TRBD2
cdr3_aa: CASSLAAGGHNEQFF
cdr3_nt: TGTGCCAGCAGCTTAGCTGCGGGGGGGCATAATGAGCAGTTCTTC

cdr3_length: 12
clone_size: .
j_call: TRBJ2-7
v_call: TRBV2
d_call: .
cdr3_aa: CASRVNPGEQYF
cdr3_nt: TGTGCCAGCAGAGTTAACCCGGGCGAGCAGTACTTC

cdr3_length: 13
clone_size: .
j_call: TRBJ1-5
v_call: TRBV4-1
d_call: .
cdr3_aa: CASSQGMRQPQHF
cdr3_nt: TGCGCCAGCAGCCAAGGAATGCGGCAGCCCCAGCATTTT

cdr3_length: 14
clone_size: .
j_call: TRBJ2-3
v_call: TRBV5-1
d_call: .
cdr3_aa: CASSVDTSTDTQYF
cdr3_nt: TGCGCCAGCAGCGTTGACACTTCCACAGATACGCAGTATTTT

cdr3_length: 15
clone_size: .
j_call: TRBJ1-6
v_call: TRBV6-1
d_call: TRBD1
cdr3_aa: CASSEVDRVGSPLHF
cdr3_nt: TGTGCCAGCAGTGAAGTGGACAGGGTGGGATCACCCCTCCACTTT

cdr3_length: 11
clone_size: .
j_call: TRBJ1-2
v_call: TRBV5-4
d_call: .
cdr3_aa: CASSLTGGYTF
cdr3_nt: TGTGCCAGCAGCTTGACGGGTGGCTACACCTTC

cdr3_length: 14
clone_size: .
j_call: TRBJ1-6
v_call: TRBV19
d_call: .
cdr3_aa: CASSIEATNSPLHF
cdr3_nt: TGTGCCAGTAGTATAGAAGCTACTAATTCACCCCTCCACTTT

cdr3_length: 15
clone_size: .
j_call: TRBJ2-1
v_call: TRBV15
d_call: TRBD2
cdr3_aa: CATSMRTSGDNEQFF
cdr3_nt: TGTGCCACCAGCATGCGGACTAGCGGGGACAATGAGCAGTTCTTC

cdr3_length: 14
clone_size: .
j_call: TRBJ1-2
v_call: TRBV19
d_call: .
cdr3_aa: CASSVSVTQLGYTF
cdr3_nt: TGTGCCAGTAGTGTATCTGTCACCCAGTTGGGCTACACCTTC

cdr3_length: 12
clone_size: .
j_call: TRBJ1-1
v_call: TRBV30
d_call: .
cdr3_aa: CASERGGTEAFF
cdr3_nt: TGTGCTTCGGAACGGGGGGGCACTGAAGCTTTCTTT

cdr3_length: 19
clone_size: once
j_call: TRBJ2-3
v_call: TRBV7-9
d_call: TRBD1
cdr3_aa: CASSVTTLIRDRTTDTQYF
cdr3_nt: TGTGCCAGCAGCGTAACCACCCTAATCCGGGACAGAACCACAGATACGCAGTATTTT

cdr3_length: 15
clone_size: .
j_call: TRBJ2-5
v_call: TRBV7-9
d_call: TRBD2
cdr3_aa: CASSPTSGGQETQYF
cdr3_nt: TGTGCCAGCAGCCCCACTAGCGGGGGCCAAGAGACCCAGTACTTC

cdr3_length: 16
clone_size: .
j_call: TRBJ2-7
v_call: TRBV4-1
d_call: TRBD2
cdr3_aa: CASSQGAGPTGREQYF
cdr3_nt: TGCGCCAGCAGCCAAGGGGCGGGACCCACCGGGAGGGAGCAGTACTTC

cdr3_length: 13
clone_size: .
j_call: TRBJ1-1
v_call: TRBV4-2
d_call: TRBD1
cdr3_aa: CASSQGRQGEAFF
cdr3_nt: TGTGCCAGCAGCCAAGGGAGACAGGGTGAAGCTTTCTTT

cdr3_length: 15
clone_size: .
j_call: TRBJ1-6
v_call: TRBV5-1
d_call: TRBD1
cdr3_aa: CASSLEGQGNSPLHF
cdr3_nt: TGCGCCAGCAGCCTGGAGGGACAGGGCAATTCACCCCTCCACTTT

cdr3_length: 15
clone_size: .
j_call: TRBJ2-2
v_call: TRBV19
d_call: .
cdr3_aa: CASNKGGRGTGELFF
cdr3_nt: TGTGCCAGTAATAAAGGGGGGAGGGGCACCGGGGAGCTGTTTTTT

cdr3_length: 15
clone_size: .
j_call: TRBJ1-4
v_call: TRBV6-1
d_call: .
cdr3_aa: CASSEDMGPWGKLFF
cdr3_nt: TGTGCCAGCAGTGAAGATATGGGGCCCTGGGGAAAACTGTTTTTT

cdr3_length: 15
clone_size: .
j_call: TRBJ2-2
v_call: TRBV5-6
d_call: .
cdr3_aa: CASSLGAGITGELFF
cdr3_nt: TGTGCCAGCAGCCTGGGGGCAGGGATCACCGGGGAGCTGTTTTTT

cdr3_length: 13
clone_size: .
j_call: TRBJ2-1
v_call: TRBV27
d_call: .
cdr3_aa: CATGRGSYNEQFF
cdr3_nt: TGTGCCACCGGGCGGGGCTCCTACAATGAGCAGTTCTTC

cdr3_length: 14
clone_size: .
j_call: TRBJ1-5
v_call: TRBV30
d_call: .
cdr3_aa: CAWNGVDSNQPQHF
cdr3_nt: TGTGCCTGGAACGGGGTCGATAGCAATCAGCCCCAGCATTTT

cdr3_length: 13
clone_size: .
j_call: TRBJ1-6
v_call: TRBV27
d_call: .
cdr3_aa: CASRPGGLRALHF
cdr3_nt: TGTGCCAGCAGGCCCGGGGGTCTGAGGGCCCTCCACTTT